The entry that follows covers one TCR beta chain sequence. Its target is not known. The V and J ends lost 1 base and 3 bases, in that order; junction bases with no gene match: 4. Germline values: CDR1 KGHSH, CDR2 LQKENI. CDR3 length: 15 amino acids. The investigators amplified TCR beta CDR3 regions from RNA transcripts. When the TCR CDR3 underwent first-round RT-PCR, the HTBI primer set was used. MiXCR, applied by TCRdb to the multiplex PCR reads, yields one record per CDR3 protein. The sample consists of 500,000 to 600,000 distinct CDR3 sequences, 16% of them appearing once. These data are taken from a study of T cells in Graves' hyperthyroidism and ophthalmopathy. Regarding the study as a whole: From stable hyperthyroidism, ophthalmopathy was set apart by a 13 V-J model.

Clinical symptoms, serum thyroxine, TRAb, thyroid ultrasound and orbital computed tomography established diagnosis. What was sequenced was blood. The TCR originated in a woman under 30 with Graves' hyperthyroidism. This chain connects TRBV18 to TRBJ2-7, with 9 bases fitting TRBD1. For the CDR3, the DNA is TGTGCCAGCTCACCACGTGGACAGGGGATCTACGAGCAGTACTTC. This sequence encodes CASSPRGQGIYEQYF.